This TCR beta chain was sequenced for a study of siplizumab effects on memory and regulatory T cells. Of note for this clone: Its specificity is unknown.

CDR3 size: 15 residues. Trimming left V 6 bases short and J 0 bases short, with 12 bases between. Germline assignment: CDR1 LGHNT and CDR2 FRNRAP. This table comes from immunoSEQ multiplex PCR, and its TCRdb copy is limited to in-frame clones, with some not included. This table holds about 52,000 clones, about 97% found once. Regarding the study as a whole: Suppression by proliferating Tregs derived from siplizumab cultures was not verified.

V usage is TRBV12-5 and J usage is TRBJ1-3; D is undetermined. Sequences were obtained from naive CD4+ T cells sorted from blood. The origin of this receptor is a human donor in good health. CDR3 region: CASGRTGSSGNTIYF. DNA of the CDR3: TGTGCTAGTGGCAGGACGGGAAGCTCTGGAAACACCATATATTTT.